The 18 T cell receptor beta chains below were found in one sample sequenced in a study of TIL therapy for anti-PD-1-resistant metastatic lung cancer. Time point of the sample: pre-treatment sample, taken before nivolumab and TIL therapy. The immunoSEQ assay was v3. Sequenced by immunoSEQ multiplex PCR; TCRdb stores in-frame clones only, minus some. The sample includes under 70,000 clones, roughly 80% seen only once; the top ten take about 1.8%. Sequencing was performed on blood, taken at baseline. The receptors here all came from a person aged 25-80 years with non-small cell lung cancer.

The chain carries TRBV5-1 and TRBJ2-2; D unclear. Germline loops: CDR1 SGHRS, CDR2 YFSETQ. Trimming pared 3 bases from V and 3 bases from J, leaving 12 bases between. The CDR3 has 15 residues. Here the CDR3 reads CASSSSDLHTGELFF. Written as DNA, the CDR3 is TGCGCCAGCAGCTCCTCGGACCTCCACACCGGGGAGCTGTTTTTT.

This clone was recorded once. The chain employs TRBV30 and TRBJ2-7, with 11 positions matching TRBD2. Unmatched junction bases numbered 15, after V lost 0 bases and J lost 2 bases. CDR3 length equals 19 residues. Germline V gene lookup returns CDR1 GTSNPN and CDR2 SVGIG (reference sequence). The CDR3 sequence is CAWSVYVASGRSYTYEQYF. The DNA of the CDR3 is TGTGCCTGGAGTGTTTATGTGGCTAGCGGGAGGTCCTATACCTACGAGCAGTACTTC.

The chain's CDR3 is CASRDDSYNSPLHF. Here the CDR3 DNA reads TGTGCCAGTAGGGACGACTCCTATAATTCACCCCTCCACTTT. The chain recombines TRBV19 with TRBJ1-6; unclear D gene. Trimming pared 6 bases from V and 0 bases from J, leaving 6 bases between. This CDR3 contains 14 residues. Germline V gene lookup returns CDR1 LNHDA and CDR2 SQIVND (reference sequence).

This chain connects TRBV5-4 to TRBJ1-4; 9 nucleotides align to TRBD1. CDR1 and CDR2 (germline): SGHNT, YYREEE (reference sequence). Trimming removed 4 bases from V and 6 bases from J; junction bases left unmatched: 4. This CDR3 has 14 amino acids. In nucleotides, the CDR3 is TGTGCCAGCAGCCGACAGGGGGGTTATGAAAAACTGTTTTTT. Its translation: CASSRQGGYEKLFF.

This clone was seen just once. V and J are TRBV7-6 and TRBJ1-1; weak D call: TRBD1 (6 bases). Germline CDR1 and CDR2: SGHVS and FNYEAQ. Trimming took 5 bases from V and 3 from J, leaving 13 bases between them. The length of the CDR3 is 14 residues. This CDR3 reads CASSTLTGDTEAFF. The DNA for the CDR3 is TGTGCCAGCAGCACTCTGACAGGCGACACTGAAGCTTTCTTT. Based on the CDR3 plus reference TRBV7-6 and TRBJ1-1, the full variable domain is GAGVSQSPRYKVTKRGQDVALRCDPISGHVSLYWYRQALGQGPEFLTYFNYEAQQDKSGLPNDRFSAERPEGSISTLTIQRTEQRDSAMYRCASSTLTGDTEAFFGQGTRLTVV.

V gene TRBV7-2 combines with J gene TRBJ1-5, with D maybe TRBD1 (5 bases). CDR3 length equals 15 residues. Germline V lookup: CDR1 SGHTA, CDR2 FQGNSA. Trimming took 5 bases from V and 5 from J, leaving 16 bases between them. This CDR3 reads CASSPRGSRDQPQHF. In nucleotides, the CDR3 is TGTGCCAGCAGCCCGAGAGGGTCCAGGGATCAGCCCCAGCATTTT.

This clone came up a few times. The gene calls are TRBV7-2 and TRBJ1-1; possibly TRBD1 for D (6 bases). CDR3 length: 17 amino acids. Germline values: CDR1 SGHTA, CDR2 FQGNSA. V was pared by 5 bases and J by 3 bases, with 22 bases between. The CDR3: CASSLLTGQISYTEAFF. The CDR3 bases are TGTGCCAGCAGCCTACTTACGGGACAAATTTCTTACACTGAAGCTTTCTTT.

The J gene is TRBJ2-3, the V gene TRBV11-3; 10 bases map to TRBD2. Per the germline V gene, CDR1 is SGHNT and CDR2 is YENEEA. The CDR3 extends over 18 amino acids. The trim removed 7 bases at V and 2 bases at J, leaving 15 bases unmatched. CDR3 nucleotides: TGTGCCAGCACCCCAGGACTAGCGGTGGGGTGGGACACAGATACGCAGTATTTT. It yields the protein CASTPGLAVGWDTDTQYF.

The V gene is TRBV5-1, the J gene TRBJ2-1, with 8 nucleotides matching TRBD1. In germline, CDR1 is SGHRS, CDR2 YFSETQ. V shed 6 bases and J 4 bases; nucleotides not matched to a gene: 3. There are 13 residues in the CDR3. In nucleotides, the CDR3 is TGCGCCAGCAAGGGACAGGAGTACAATGAGCAGTTCTTC. Translation gives CASKGQEYNEQFF.

This clone was seen only once. The chain employs TRBV6-1 and TRBJ2-7; 14 positions agree with TRBD2. CDR1 and CDR2 from the germline V gene are MNHNS and SASEGT. V was clipped by 4 bases and J by 1 base; unmatched bases: 0. The CDR3 covers 15 residues. For the CDR3, the DNA is TGTGCCAGCAGTGGACTAGCGGGAGGGTCCTACGAGCAGTACTTC. Its translation is CASSGLAGGSYEQYF.

The chain employs TRBV10-1 and TRBJ1-1, with D possibly matching TRBD1 (5 bases). V was clipped by 3 bases and J by 0 bases, with 8 bases between them. Germline V gives CDR1 WNHNN, CDR2 SYGVQD (reference sequence). The CDR3 spans 14 residues. This CDR3 is CASSEGGVNTEAFF. The CDR3 DNA sequence: TGCGCCAGCAGTGAAGGAGGGGTGAACACTGAAGCTTTCTTT.

On this clone itself: The junction shows a germline mismatch at one end, possibly a read error. The chain couples TRBV7-7 to TRBJ2-1; a weak D match, TRBD1 (5 bases). The CDR3 is made up of 15 amino acids. Germline V CDR1 and CDR2: SSHAT, FNYEAQ (reference sequence). The CDR3 coding sequence is TGTGCTAGCAGCAAAGGGGTAGGGACCTACAATGAGCAGTTCTTC. This encodes CASSKGVGTYNEQFF. The whole variable domain, filled in from reference TRBV7-7 and TRBJ2-1, reads GAGVSQSPRYKVTKRGQDVTLRCDPISSHATLYWYQQALGQGPEFLTYFNYEAQPDKSGLPSDRFSAERPEGSISTLTIQRTEQRDSAMYRCASSKGVGTYNEQFFGPGTRLTVL.

CDR3 residues: CASGYRSAVSEQYF. CDR3 bases: TGTGCCAGCGGGTACCGATCGGCGGTCAGCGAGCAGTACTTC. The chain has TRBV6-6 and TRBJ2-7, with D unresolved. This CDR3 is built from 14 residues. V dropped 8 bases and J dropped 6 bases, with 20 bases sitting between them. Germline-derived CDR1 and CDR2 are MNHNY and SVGAGI (reference sequence).

The chain recombines TRBV19 with TRBJ1-2, with D unresolved. Germline V gene lookup returns CDR1 LNHDA and CDR2 SQIVND (reference sequence). V was pared by 7 bases and J by 0 bases, with 15 bases between. The CDR3 runs 15 residues. CDR3 in amino acids: CASTTDGEANYGYTF. DNA of the CDR3: TGTGCCAGTACCACCGACGGGGAGGCTAACTATGGCTACACCTTC.

The rearrangement links TRBV5-8 to TRBJ2-3; 7 bases are a match to TRBD1. The CDR3 is 17 amino acids. With 3 bases clipped from V and 5 bases from J, the junction kept 15 bases outside the gene matches. The germline gives CDR1 SGHTS, CDR2 YDEGEE. CDR3 amino acids: CASSSLRTGLRGDTQYF. In DNA form, the CDR3 reads TGTGCCAGCAGCTCCCTCCGGACAGGCCTTCGGGGAGATACGCAGTATTTT.

V usage is TRBV10-1 and J usage is TRBJ1-4; D remains unclear. CDR1 is WNHNN, CDR2 SYGVQD, per germline (reference sequence). This CDR3 has 13 amino acids. V lost 3 bases and J 6 bases, leaving 8 bases between the germline ends. The CDR3 sequence: CASSDNSHEKLFF. CDR3 nucleotides: TGCGCCAGCAGTGACAACTCCCATGAAAAACTGTTTTTT.

This clone was observed a handful of times. V usage is TRBV5-8 and J usage is TRBJ1-5, with D tentatively TRBD1 (5 bases). The V end was cut by 0 bases, the J end by 4 bases, with 11 bases between. CDR1 is SGHTS, CDR2 YDEGEE, per germline. The length of the CDR3 is 15 residues. The CDR3 loop reads CASSLVQGLNQPQHF. Here the CDR3 DNA reads TGTGCCAGCAGCTTGGTTCAGGGATTGAATCAGCCCCAGCATTTT.

The chain links TRBV4-1 to TRBJ2-2, with D uncertain. The CDR3 consists of 17 residues. The V gene lost 0 bases and the J gene lost 1 base, with 12 bases spanning the gap. The V gene's germline CDR1 is MGHRA and CDR2 YSYEKL. CDR3 sequence reads: CASSQDPSELNTGELFF. CDR3 nucleotides: TGCGCCAGCAGCCAAGATCCGAGTGAGCTGAACACCGGGGAGCTGTTTTTT.